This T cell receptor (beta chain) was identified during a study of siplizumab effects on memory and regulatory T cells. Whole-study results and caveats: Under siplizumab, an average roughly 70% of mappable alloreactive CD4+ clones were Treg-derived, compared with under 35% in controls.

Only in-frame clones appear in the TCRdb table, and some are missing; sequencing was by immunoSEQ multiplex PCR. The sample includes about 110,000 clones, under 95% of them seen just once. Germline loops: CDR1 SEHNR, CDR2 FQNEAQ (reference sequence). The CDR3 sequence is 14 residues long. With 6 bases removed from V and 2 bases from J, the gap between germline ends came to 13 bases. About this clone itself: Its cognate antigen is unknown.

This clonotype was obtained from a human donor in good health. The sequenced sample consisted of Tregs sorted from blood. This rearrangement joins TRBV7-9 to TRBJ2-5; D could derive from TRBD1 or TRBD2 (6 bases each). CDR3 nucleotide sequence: TGTGCCAGCAGTACAGGGAGGCGACAAGAGACCCAGTACTTC. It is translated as CASSTGRRQETQYF.